The 31 T cell receptor beta chains below come from one sample, sequenced in a study of T cell clonality in common variable immunodeficiency. Overall study results and limits: Fewer deletions and N-nucleotide insertions were reportedly seen in common variable immunodeficiency TCR beta sequences.

These receptors lack a known antigen. TCRdb's copy holds only in-frame clones and misses some; the assay was immunoSEQ multiplex PCR. The data show tens of thousands of clones, with none appearing a single time. The sequenced sample consisted of peripheral blood mononuclear cells. These receptors all stem from a human donor with common variable immunodeficiency.

In this sample, this clone turned up many times. The read ends 3 residues shy of where the CDR3 ends; the end is completed using the germline J gene. The chain couples TRBV14 to TRBJ2-3; D may be TRBD2 (5 bases). In germline, CDR1 is SGHDN, CDR2 FVKESK. This CDR3 has 13 residues. The CDR3 here is CASSQARRGTQYF. The CDR3 bases that were read are TGTGCCAGCAGCCAAGCACGGCGCGGGACG. The entire variable domain, with the rest obtained from reference TRBV14 and TRBJ2-3, is as follows: EAGVTQFPSHSVIEKGQTVTLRCDPISGHDNLYWYRRVMGKEIKFLLHFVKESKQDESGMPNNRFLAERTGGTYSTLKVQPAELEDSGVYFCASSQARRGTQYFGPGTRLTVL.

This clone was seen ten or more times. The CDR3 end lies 3 residues beyond the end of the read and is filled in from the germline J gene. The chain employs TRBV4-1 and TRBJ2-5; D ambiguous. Germline V gives CDR1 MGHRA, CDR2 YSYEKL. The V gene lost 0 bases and the J gene lost 7 bases, with 6 bases spanning the gap. This CDR3 is 12 amino acids long. The part of the CDR3 DNA that was read is TGCGCCAGCAGCCAAGATTCTCGGACC. Translated: CASSQDSRT. The CDR3 reads in full as CASSQDSRTQYF.

This clone has just a few counts. The read is 3 residues too short to cover the CDR3 end, so that end is filled in from the germline J gene. This rearrangement joins TRBV11-3 to TRBJ1-1; 7 bases line up with TRBD1. The CDR3 extends over 14 amino acids. The germline V gene has CDR1 SGHNT and CDR2 YENEEA. Losses at the gene ends were 5 bases for V and 4 bases for J; bases not matched to a gene: 7. Incomplete CDR3 DNA: TGTGCCAGCAGCATAACAGGGGTGGGCACTGAA. Translated: CASSITGVGTE. The complete CDR3 sequence is CASSITGVGTEAFF.

There are a few counts of this clone. The read terminates 3 residues ahead of where the CDR3 ends, so the germline J gene completes it. The chain carries TRBV7-8 and TRBJ2-1; the match to TRBD2 covers 7 bases. CDR3 length: 15 amino acids. In germline, CDR1 is SGHVS, CDR2 FQNEAQ. The junction had 9 bases not matched to a gene; V was cut back by 4 bases and J by 6 bases. The part of the CDR3 DNA that was read is TGTGCCAGCAGCTGGAATGCGGGAGTAGTCAATGAG. This translates into CASSWNAGVVNE. The full-length CDR3 reads as CASSWNAGVVNEQFF.

This clone has a count of ten or more. The read falls 3 residues short of the CDR3 end, and the missing part is taken from the germline J gene. The rearrangement uses TRBV3-1 (or the pseudogene TRBV3-2) and TRBJ1-5; no clear D gene. Germline V CDR1 and CDR2: LGHDT, YNNKEL (reference sequence). The ends were cut back, 0 bases at V and 6 bases at J, with 6 bases in the middle. The CDR3 covers 13 residues. CDR3 bases read: TGTGCCAGCAGCCAAGATCCGGGTCAGCCC. Translating it yields CASSQDPGQP. Given in full, the CDR3 is CASSQDPGQPQHF.

This clone was found many times. The sequence runs out 3 residues before the end of the CDR3; the remainder is reconstructed from the germline J gene. The V and J genes are TRBV6-2 or TRBV6-3 and TRBJ1-2; TRBD1 matches at 9 bases. This CDR3 has 16 residues. Trimming at V came to 5 bases and at J to 6 bases, leaving 13 bases not matched to a gene. Germline lookup yields CDR1 MNHEY and CDR2 SVGEGT. CDR3 DNA (partial): TGTGCCAGCAGTACCCTCCGGGACAGGGCTCGGGATGGC. Residues: CASSTLRDRARDG. Given in full, the CDR3 is CASSTLRDRARDGYTF.

This clone has just a few counts. The missing CDR3 end, 3 residues past where the read stops, is filled in from the germline J gene. The chain is built from TRBV11-3 and TRBJ2-7, with TRBD1 matching over 8 bases. The CDR3 covers 14 residues. Germline CDR1 and CDR2: SGHNT and YENEEA. After removal of 1 base from V and 5 bases from J, the junction contained 4 bases not matched to a gene. Incomplete CDR3 DNA: TGTGCCAGCAGCTTAGGGACAGGGAGGCACGAG. Its protein is CASSLGTGRHE. The full CDR3 is CASSLGTGRHEQYF.

Remarks on this clone: From the germline J gene comes the end of the CDR3, since the read stops 3 residues before it. This rearrangement joins TRBV7-2 to TRBJ2-5; maybe TRBD2 (6 bases). The CDR3 spans 15 residues. In germline, CDR1 is SGHTA, CDR2 FQGNSA. Trimming removed 4 bases at V and 5 bases at J, with 17 bases between. The sequenced part of the CDR3 DNA is TGTGCCAGCAGCTCGGGACTCACAGGTCGGGAGACC. Its translation is CASSSGLTGRET. The whole CDR3 region reads CASSSGLTGRETQYF.

This clone was detected a few times. The CDR3 end lies 3 residues beyond the end of the read and is filled in from the germline J gene. The chain joins TRBV2 to TRBJ2-5, with 7 positions matching TRBD1. Germline V gene data show CDR1 as SNHLY and CDR2 as FYNNEI. The CDR3 runs to 16 residues. The V segment lost 2 bases and the J segment 2 bases; nucleotides outside the gene matches: 8. The covered CDR3 bases are TGTGCCAGCAGTGAAAAAAAAGACAGGGTACAAGAGACC. Its translation: CASSEKKDRVQET. The whole CDR3 reads CASSEKKDRVQETQYF. Together with reference TRBV2 and TRBJ2-5, the CDR3 gives the full variable domain: EPEVTQTPSHQVTQMGQEVILRCVPISNHLYFYWYRQILGQKVEFLVSFYNNEISEKSEIFDDQFSVERPDGSNFTLKIRSTKLEDSAMYFCASSEKKDRVQETQYFGPGTRLLVL.

This clone was counted many times. Sequencing ends 3 residues short of the CDR3 end; the germline J gene provides the rest. This chain uses TRBV7-2 with TRBJ1-2; 9 bases agree with TRBD1. Germline V gene lookup returns CDR1 SGHTA and CDR2 FQGNSA. The CDR3 is 12 amino acids. V lost 8 bases and J lost 7; bases outside the gene matches: 5. The covered CDR3 bases are TGTGCCAGCGGACAGGGGAACGGTGGC. It translates to CASGQGNGG. The CDR3 in full is CASGQGNGGYTF.

This clone has ten or more counts. The CDR3 end falls 3 residues outside the read, so it is completed with the germline J gene. The chain joins TRBV7-6 to TRBJ2-7, with 9 bases matching TRBD2. J gave up 1 base and V 4 bases, and 5 bases lay outside the gene matches. Germline V CDR1 and CDR2: SGHVS, FNYEAQ. The CDR3 length is 15 residues. The DNA read from the CDR3 is TGTGCCAGCAGCTCTAGACTAGCGGCATCCTACGAG. This translates into CASSSRLAASYE. The whole CDR3 region reads CASSSRLAASYEQYF.

This clone is medium-sized within its sample. The sequenced CDR3 bases are TGTGCCACCCGACAGTTCTCTGGAAACACC. It yields the protein CATRQFSGNT. The entire CDR3 protein reads CATRQFSGNTIYF. The chain combines TRBV15 with TRBJ1-3; tentatively, D is TRBD1 (5 bases). Coverage ceases 3 residues before the CDR3 finishes, and the germline J gene fills in the end. The CDR3 totals 13 residues. Germline CDR1 LNHNV, CDR2 YYDKDF (reference sequence). The germline V and J ends were trimmed by 8 bases and 0 bases, with 8 bases remaining between them.

This clone showed up many times. The CDR3 end falls 3 residues outside the read, so it is completed with the germline J gene. The genes are TRBV5-4 and TRBJ2-2; a weak D match, TRBD2 (6 bases). Germline V lookup: CDR1 SGHNT, CDR2 YYREEE (reference sequence). The CDR3 extends over 15 amino acids. Trimming pared 7 bases from V and 1 base from J, leaving 14 bases between. CDR3 bases read: TGTGCCAGCGGGGACTCCGGAAAGAACACCGGGGAG. It yields the protein CASGDSGKNTGE. The whole CDR3 protein is CASGDSGKNTGELFF.

Concerning this clone itself: Read data end 3 residues before the CDR3 end; the end is taken from the germline J gene. The same CDR3 also results from other DNA sequences found in this sample. The chain carries TRBV7-9 and TRBJ1-2; D remains ambiguous. Germline V gives CDR1 SEHNR, CDR2 FQNEAQ (reference sequence). This CDR3 spans 13 amino acids. Between the trimmed V and J ends, which lost 0 bases and 4 bases, there was a span of 6 bases. The part of the CDR3 DNA that was read is TGTGCCAGCAGCTTAGCCCCGGGCTATGGC. Its translation is CASSLAPGYG. The whole CDR3 sequence reads CASSLAPGYGYTF. Using reference TRBV7-9 and TRBJ1-2 for the parts outside the CDR3, the full variable domain is DTGVSQNPRHKITKRGQNVTFRCDPISEHNRLYWYRQTLGQGPEFLTYFQNEAQLEKSRLLSDRFSAERPKGSFSTLEIQRTEQGDSAMYLCASSLAPGYGYTFGSGTRLTVV.

This clone was observed a few times. The CDR3 end lies 3 residues beyond the end of the read and is filled in from the germline J gene. The gene calls are TRBV6-2 or TRBV6-3 and TRBJ1-1; weak D call: TRBD1 (6 bases). V dropped 3 bases and J dropped 0 bases, with 17 bases sitting between them. The CDR3 loop spans 17 amino acids. Germline V gene sequence: CDR1 MNHEY, CDR2 SVGEGT. The CDR3 bases that were read are TGTGCCAGCAGTTATCTTCGGACGGGACAACTGAACACTGAA. Translating gives CASSYLRTGQLNTE. The entire CDR3 protein is CASSYLRTGQLNTEAFF.

Worth noting for this clone: The read ends 3 residues early relative to the CDR3; the germline J gene fills the gap. This chain joins TRBV19 and TRBJ2-2; 10 nucleotides match TRBD2. The CDR3 sequence is 17 residues long. Germline lookup yields CDR1 LNHDA and CDR2 SQIVND (reference sequence). With V trimmed by 3 bases and J by 3 bases, 7 bases remained unmatched. The part of the CDR3 DNA that was read is TGTGCCAGTAGTATCCTAGGACTAGCGGAGCACACCGGGGAG. It is translated as CASSILGLAEHTGE. Given in full, the CDR3 is CASSILGLAEHTGELFF. Looking up the rest from reference TRBV19 and TRBJ2-2 gives the full variable domain: DGGITQSPKYLFRKEGQNVTLSCEQNLNHDAMYWYRQDPGQGLRLIYYSQIVNDFQKGDIAEGYSVSREKKESFPLTVTSAQKNPTAFYLCASSILGLAEHTGELFFGEGSRLTVL.

Points on this clone: The CDR3 end falls 3 residues outside the read, so it is completed with the germline J gene. The chain carries TRBV7-8 and TRBJ1-5, with TRBD1 matching 7 bases. Per the germline V gene, CDR1 is SGHVS and CDR2 is FQNEAQ. The CDR3 extends over 14 amino acids. J lost 3 bases, V lost 6 bases, and 5 bases had no gene match. CDR3 DNA (partial): TGTGCCAGCAGTCGCGGACAGGTCAATCAGCCC. Amino acid sequence: CASSRGQVNQP. The CDR3 in full is CASSRGQVNQPQHF.

Many counts were recorded for this clone. The CDR3 end falls 3 residues outside the read, so it is completed with the germline J gene. The genes are TRBV14 and TRBJ2-3, with unresolved D. Trimming removed 4 bases from V and 3 bases from J, with 11 bases in between. The CDR3 spans 14 residues. CDR1 and CDR2 (germline): SGHDN, FVKESK. Partial CDR3 DNA: TGTGCCAGCAGCCCGGAGATAGCAACAGATACG. Its translation: CASSPEIATDT. The entire CDR3 sequence reads CASSPEIATDTQYF.

This clone was detected many times. The read falls 3 residues short of the CDR3 end, and the missing part is taken from the germline J gene. The chain carries TRBV18 and TRBJ1-1; no reliable D call. The ends were cut back, 2 bases at V and 0 bases at J, with 7 bases in the middle. The CDR3 covers 14 residues. The germline gives CDR1 KGHSH, CDR2 LQKENI. Incomplete CDR3 DNA: TGTGCCAGCTCACCAGCAGGCCTGAACACTGAA. Translation: CASSPAGLNTE. The full CDR3 protein is CASSPAGLNTEAFF.

Points on this clone: Sequencing ends 3 residues short of the CDR3 end; the germline J gene provides the rest. The genes are TRBV20-1 and TRBJ2-3; TRBD1 might be the D (7 bases). Trimming pared 2 bases from V and 1 base from J, leaving 10 bases between. The CDR3 contains 14 residues. Germline-derived CDR1 and CDR2 are DFQATT and SNEGSKA (reference sequence). The CDR3 protein is CSARQGEGTDTQYF. The CDR3 bases that were read are TGCAGTGCTAGACAGGGGGAGGGCACAGATACG.

This clone came up many times. The sequenced fragment ends 3 residues before the CDR3 boundary, so the rest is inferred from the germline J gene. J is TRBJ2-5 and V is TRBV2; D might be TRBD2 (6 bases). The CDR3 contains 13 residues. V was cut by 5 bases and J by 7 bases, with 14 bases left in between. In germline, CDR1 is SNHLY, CDR2 FYNNEI. The CDR3 sequence: CASSPDRAGTQYF. CDR3 DNA (partial): TGTGCCAGCAGTCCTGACCGAGCGGGGACC.

CDR3 region: CASSLAGAGAGGELFF. Partial CDR3 DNA: TGTGCCAGCAGCTTAGCGGGGGCAGGGGCAGGCGGGGAG. The chain couples TRBV7-6 to TRBJ2-2; tentatively, D is TRBD1 (6 bases). The observed sequence ends 3 residues before the CDR3 terminus, with the missing tail filled in from the germline J gene. Trimming cost V 0 bases and J 7 bases, with 15 bases left between them. The CDR3 covers 16 residues. Germline-derived CDR1 and CDR2 are SGHVS and FNYEAQ.

This clone was found many times. The read ends 3 residues shy of where the CDR3 ends; the end is completed using the germline J gene. This rearrangement joins TRBV18 to TRBJ1-2; weak D call: TRBD1 (6 bases). Germline V gene lookup returns CDR1 KGHSH and CDR2 LQKENI. V gave up 5 bases and J gave up 4 bases, with 20 bases separating them. This CDR3 contains 16 residues. The sequenced CDR3 bases are TGTGCCAGCTCAAATATAGGGACAACCAATTCCTATGGC. Its translation is CASSNIGTTNSYG. Given in full, the CDR3 is CASSNIGTTNSYGYTF. The entire variable domain, with the rest obtained from reference TRBV18 and TRBJ1-2, is as follows: NAGVMQNPRHLVRRRGQEARLRCSPMKGHSHVYWYRQLPEEGLKFMVYLQKENIIDESGMPKERFSAEFPKEGPSILRIQQVVRGDSAAYFCASSNIGTTNSYGYTFGSGTRLTVV.

This clone was counted between two and nine times. From the germline J gene comes the end of the CDR3, since the read stops 3 residues before it. This chain connects TRBV7-9 to TRBJ2-2; 7 nucleotides line up with TRBD2. Germline trimming cut 3 bases from V and 1 base from J; bases unmatched to any gene: 2. CDR3 length equals 15 residues. Germline loops: CDR1 SEHNR, CDR2 FQNEAQ (reference sequence). The DNA read from the CDR3 is TGTGCCAGCAGCTTCGGACTAGGGAACACCGGGGAG. As protein: CASSFGLGNTGE. The full CDR3 sequence reads CASSFGLGNTGELFF.

In this sample, this clone is medium-sized. The read ends 3 residues before the CDR3 terminus; that terminus is restored from the germline J gene. The chain couples TRBV29-1 to TRBJ2-3; 9 bases align to TRBD1. This CDR3 has 13 amino acids. Germline V gives CDR1 SQVTM, CDR2 ANQGSEA. The junction had 4 bases not matched to a gene; V was cut back by 3 bases and J by 6 bases. CDR3 amino acids: CSVDGTGIDTQYF. CDR3 bases read: TGCAGCGTTGATGGGACAGGGATCGATACG.

Many counts were recorded for this clone. CDR3 bases read: TGTGCCTGGAGTCAGACAGGGATAACTGAA. Amino acids: CAWSQTGITE. The full CDR3 protein is CAWSQTGITEAFF. The rearrangement uses TRBV30 and TRBJ1-1, with 7 bases lining up with TRBD1. The read ends 3 residues shy of where the CDR3 ends; the end is completed using the germline J gene. The J segment lost 5 bases and the V segment lost 2 bases, leaving 5 bases of the junction unmatched. Germline values: CDR1 GTSNPN, CDR2 SVGIG (reference sequence). The CDR3 sequence is 13 residues long.

This clone has ten or more counts. Coverage ceases 3 residues before the CDR3 finishes, and the germline J gene fills in the end. The chain combines TRBV5-5 with TRBJ1-1; 8 bases are shared with TRBD1. CDR3 length: 15 residues. Germline V gene data show CDR1 as SGHKS and CDR2 as YYEKEE (reference sequence). The J segment lost 1 base and the V segment lost 1 base, leaving 3 bases of the junction unmatched. CDR3 sequence: CASSLPGTGNTEAFF. The CDR3 DNA, read in part, is TGTGCCAGCAGCTTGCCCGGGACAGGGAACACTGAA.

Regarding this clone: The read stops 3 residues short of the end of the CDR3; the missing end is completed from the germline J gene. This chain connects TRBV6-2 or TRBV6-3 to TRBJ2-3, with 10 nucleotides matching TRBD2. Germline V gene sequence: CDR1 MNHEY, CDR2 SVGEGT. V was pared by 5 bases and J by 2 bases, with 7 bases of the junction left unmatched. The CDR3 covers 16 residues. The covered CDR3 bases are TGTGCCAGCAGTCCCCGGACTAGCGGATACACAGATACG. Protein sequence: CASSPRTSGYTDT. The whole CDR3 protein reads CASSPRTSGYTDTQYF.

In this sample, this clone turned up many times. The CDR3 end falls 3 residues outside the read, so it is completed with the germline J gene. The rearrangement joins TRBV7-2 to TRBJ2-3; 7 positions match TRBD1. This CDR3 is built from 15 residues. CDR1 is SGHTA, CDR2 FQGNSA, per germline. Trimming removed 7 bases from V and 5 bases from J; junction bases left unmatched: 12. CDR3 DNA (partial): TGTGCCAGCATCAGAATGACAGGGCCGGGAGATACG. Translating it yields CASIRMTGPGDT. The CDR3 in its entirety is CASIRMTGPGDTQYF.

This clone was detected ten times or more. The CDR3 DNA, read in part, is TGCAGCGTCACGACGTCTAGGGGAGGAAACACTGAA. Translated: CSVTTSRGGNTE. The entire CDR3 is CSVTTSRGGNTEAFF. The V and J genes are TRBV29-1 and TRBJ1-1; perhaps TRBD1 as D (5 bases). The read halts 3 residues ahead of the CDR3 end, with the missing end drawn from the germline J gene. Germline lookup yields CDR1 SQVTM and CDR2 ANQGSEA. V was shortened by 6 bases and J by 2 bases, with 19 bases between the two germline ends. This CDR3 contains 15 residues.

Of note for this clone: The CDR3 end lies 3 residues beyond the end of the read and is filled in from the germline J gene. The rearrangement joins TRBV19 to TRBJ1-1; D is uncertain. CDR3 length: 13 amino acids. Deletions cut 5 bases from V and 5 bases from J, with 12 bases between. CDR1 is LNHDA and CDR2 is SQIVND in the germline V gene (reference sequence). The CDR3 sequence: CASSVGRVTEAFF. CDR3 bases read: TGTGCCAGTAGTGTAGGGAGGGTAACTGAA.